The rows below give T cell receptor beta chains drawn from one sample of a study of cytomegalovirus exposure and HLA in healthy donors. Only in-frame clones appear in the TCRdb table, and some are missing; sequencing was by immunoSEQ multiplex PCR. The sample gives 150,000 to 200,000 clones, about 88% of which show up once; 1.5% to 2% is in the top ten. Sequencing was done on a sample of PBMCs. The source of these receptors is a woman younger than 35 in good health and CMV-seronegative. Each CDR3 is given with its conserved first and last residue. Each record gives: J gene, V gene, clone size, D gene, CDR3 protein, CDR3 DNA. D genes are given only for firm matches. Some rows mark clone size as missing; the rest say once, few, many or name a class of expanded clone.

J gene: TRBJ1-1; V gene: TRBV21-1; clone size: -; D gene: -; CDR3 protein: CASSKAGVQGENTEAFF; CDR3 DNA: TGTGCCAGCAGCAAAGCGGGGGTACAGGGGGAGAACACTGAAGCTTTCTTT
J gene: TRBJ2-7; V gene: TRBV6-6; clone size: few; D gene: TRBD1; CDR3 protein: CASSPMTGSYEQYF; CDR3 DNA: TGTGCCAGCAGTCCGATGACAGGGTCCTACGAGCAGTACTTC
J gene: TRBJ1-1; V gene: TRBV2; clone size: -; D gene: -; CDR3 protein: CARASMEKNTEAFF; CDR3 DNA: TGTGCCAGGGCCTCCATGGAGAAGAACACTGAAGCTTTCTTT
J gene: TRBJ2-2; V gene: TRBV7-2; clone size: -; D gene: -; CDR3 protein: CASSLWGPGTGELFF; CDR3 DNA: TGTGCCAGCAGCCTGTGGGGGCCGGGCACCGGGGAGCTGTTTTTT
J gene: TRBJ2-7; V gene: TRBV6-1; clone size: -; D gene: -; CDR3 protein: CASSDRVSYEQYF; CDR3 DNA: TGTGCCAGCAGTGACCGCGTCTCCTACGAGCAGTACTTC
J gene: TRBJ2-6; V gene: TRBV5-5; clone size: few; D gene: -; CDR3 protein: CASSLGTEANVLTF; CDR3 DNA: TGTGCCAGCAGCTTGGGTACTGAGGCCAACGTCCTGACTTTC
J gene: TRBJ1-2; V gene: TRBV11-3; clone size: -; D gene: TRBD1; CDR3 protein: CASSQGGDYGYTF; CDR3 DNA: TGTGCCAGCAGCCAGGGGGGCGACTATGGCTACACCTTC
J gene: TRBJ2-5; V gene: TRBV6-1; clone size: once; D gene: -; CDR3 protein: CASSERLSGTQYF; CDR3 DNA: TGTGCCAGCAGTGAACGGCTCTCGGGTACCCAGTACTTC
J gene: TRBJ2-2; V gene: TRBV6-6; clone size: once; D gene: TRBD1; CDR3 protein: CASSPGQGAWTGELFF; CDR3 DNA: TGTGCCAGCAGCCCGGGACAGGGGGCATGGACCGGGGAGCTGTTTTTT
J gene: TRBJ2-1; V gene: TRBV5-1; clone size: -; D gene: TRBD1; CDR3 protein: CASSLVGQGAGNEQFF; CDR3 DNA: TGCGCCAGCAGCTTGGTTGGACAGGGGGCAGGCAATGAGCAGTTCTTC
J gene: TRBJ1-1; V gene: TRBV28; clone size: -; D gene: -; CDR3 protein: CASNENGRGTEAFF; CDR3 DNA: TGTGCCAGCAACGAAAACGGGAGGGGCACTGAAGCTTTCTTT
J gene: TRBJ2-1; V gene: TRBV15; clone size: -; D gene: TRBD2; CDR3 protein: CATSRGAYRTSGHYNEQFF; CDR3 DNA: TGTGCCACCAGCAGAGGTGCCTACAGGACTAGCGGGCATTACAATGAGCAGTTCTTC
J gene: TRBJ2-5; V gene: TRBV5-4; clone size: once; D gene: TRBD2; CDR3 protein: CASSFDSGRPETQYF; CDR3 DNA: TGTGCCAGCAGCTTTGATAGCGGGAGACCGGAGACCCAGTACTTC
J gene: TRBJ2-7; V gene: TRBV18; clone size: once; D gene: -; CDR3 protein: CASSPMRGLYEQYF; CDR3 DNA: TGTGCCAGCTCACCAATGCGGGGTCTCTACGAGCAGTACTTC
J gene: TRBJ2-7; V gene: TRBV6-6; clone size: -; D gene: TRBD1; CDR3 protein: CASSSGQVPEQYF; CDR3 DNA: TGTGCCAGCAGTTCTGGACAGGTGCCCGAGCAGTACTTC
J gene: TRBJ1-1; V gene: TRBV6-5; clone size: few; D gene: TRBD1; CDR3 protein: CATQRQGGVNTEAFF; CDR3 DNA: TGTGCCACACAAAGACAGGGTGGGGTGAACACTGAAGCTTTCTTT
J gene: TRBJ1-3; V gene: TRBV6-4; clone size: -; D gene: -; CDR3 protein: CARKSPGGIYF; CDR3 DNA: TGTGCCAGAAAGTCCCCAGGTGGCATATATTTT
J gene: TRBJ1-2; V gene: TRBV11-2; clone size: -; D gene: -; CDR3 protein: CASSLEAAYGYTF; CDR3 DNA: TGTGCCAGCAGCTTAGAGGCCGCTTATGGCTACACCTTC
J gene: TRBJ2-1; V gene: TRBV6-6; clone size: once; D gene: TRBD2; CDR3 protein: CASSWGWASGNEQFF; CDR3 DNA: TGTGCCAGCAGTTGGGGTTGGGCTAGCGGCAATGAGCAGTTCTTC
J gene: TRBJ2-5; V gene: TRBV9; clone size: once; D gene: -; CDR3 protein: CASSVAAGRQETQYF; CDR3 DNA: TGTGCCAGCAGCGTAGCAGCAGGGCGACAAGAGACCCAGTACTTC
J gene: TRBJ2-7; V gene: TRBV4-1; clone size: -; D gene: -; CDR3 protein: CASSQGLQGGSYEQYF; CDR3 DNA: TGCGCCAGCAGCCAAGGACTTCAGGGAGGATCCTACGAGCAGTACTTC
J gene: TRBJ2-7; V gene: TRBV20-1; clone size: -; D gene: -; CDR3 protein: CSASTDEQYF; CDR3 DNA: TGCAGTGCTAGTACAGACGAGCAGTACTTC